This passage covers 3 T cell receptor beta chains from one sample sequenced in a study of response to subunit inactivated influenza vaccine. TCRdb ran MiXCR on the RT-PCR reads and lists one entry per CDR3 protein. The sample contains approximately 730,000 distinct CDR3 sequences, approximately 15% of which appear only once. Source: PBMCs from blood, taken around 14 days before vaccination. The receptors shown here come from a man aged 50 to 60 who received an inactivated influenza vaccine.

A few counts support this clonotype. The chain has TRBV18 and TRBJ2-1; possible D gene TRBD1, 5 bases. Germline V gene data show CDR1 as KGHSH and CDR2 as LQKENI. Trimming stripped 6 bases from V and 6 bases from J, with 24 bases between. The CDR3 sequence is 17 residues long. The CDR3 sequence is CASSVGHHNPPTNEQFF. The CDR3 DNA is TGTGCCAGCTCCGTCGGACACCACAACCCCCCTACCAATGAGCAGTTCTTC.

The V and J genes are TRBV4-2 and TRBJ1-6, with TRBD1 identical over 11 bases. This CDR3 is built from 17 residues. The V segment lost 1 base and the J segment 5 bases; nucleotides outside the gene matches: 4. Germline V CDR1 and CDR2: LGHNA, YNFKEQ. CDR3 bases: TGTGCCAGCAGCCAAGTCGGGACAGGGGGAGATAATTCACCCCTCCACTTT. It translates to CASSQVGTGGDNSPLHF.

The gene calls are TRBV15 and TRBJ1-4, with D perhaps matching TRBD1 (5 bases). CDR1 is LNHNV and CDR2 is YYDKDF in the germline V gene (reference sequence). The V end lost 0 bases, the J end lost 8 bases, and 13 bases lay between the germline ends. The CDR3 has 15 amino acids. In DNA, the CDR3 is TGTGCCACCAGCAGAGATCGCAGGGACGGAGAAAAACTGTTTTTT. Translation: CATSRDRRDGEKLFF.